The 4 T cell receptor beta chains listed next were all sequenced from one sample in a study of metastatic and nonmetastatic thyroid tumors. TCRdb redid the clone calls on the PCR reads using MiXCR. The sample contains some 19,000 clones, roughly 36% of which appear only once. All patients reached thyroid surgery having received no treatment beforehand. Sequences were obtained from tumor tissue. These receptors originate from a female donor with papillary thyroid cancer or a benign thyroid nodule (not recorded which). Some clones in this sample may be carry-over from other donors' samples.

The CDR3 reads CSAREGVAAPYNEQFF. CDR3 nucleotide sequence: TGCAGTGCTAGGGAGGGGGTGGCGGCTCCATACAATGAGCAGTTCTTC. The chain joins TRBV20-1 to TRBJ2-5; D tentatively reads TRBD1 or TRBD2 (6 bases each). The last part of the DNA fits TRBJ2-1 better; the J call may be wrong. CDR3 length equals 16 residues. Germline V gene data show CDR1 as DFQATT and CDR2 as SNEGSKA (reference sequence).

This CDR3 reads CASSSFSRTPYEQYF. CDR3 bases: TGTGCCAGCAGTTCCTTTTCCCGGACCCCCTACGAGCAGTACTTC. The chain carries TRBV6-2 or TRBV6-3 and TRBJ2-7; D is uncertain. The length of the CDR3 is 15 residues. Germline CDR1 and CDR2: MNHEY and SVGEGT. V dropped 4 bases and J dropped 2 bases, with 15 bases sitting between them.

Only a few counts were recorded for this clone. This CDR3 reads CASRAAGTIYNEQFF. The CDR3 DNA reads TGTGCCAGTAGAGCCGCCGGGACTATTTACAATGAGCAGTTCTTC. The chain links TRBV19 to TRBJ2-1, with 7 positions matching TRBD2. The V gene's germline CDR1 is LNHDA and CDR2 SQIVND (reference sequence). The V and J ends lost 6 bases and 4 bases, in that order; junction bases with no gene match: 9. The CDR3 contains 15 residues.

This clone was recorded a few times. This chain joins TRBV6-2 or TRBV6-3 and TRBJ2-7, with D possibly being TRBD1 (5 bases). Germline CDR1 is MNHEY and CDR2 is SVGEGT. This CDR3 is built from 14 residues. Trimming removed 5 bases at V and 0 bases at J, with 11 bases between. The CDR3 bases are TGTGCCAGCAGTCTAGGTGACAGCTCCTACGAGCAGTACTTC. Its translation: CASSLGDSSYEQYF.